This TCR beta chain was documented in a study of OX40 agonist ivuxolimab in advanced cancers. Study-wide findings and caveats: Partial responders at 0.1-3.0 mg/kg showed near-lowest clonal expansion.

Sequencing used immunoSEQ multiplex PCR; TCRdb keeps in-frame clones, though not all of them. The table lists approximately 52,000 clones, roughly 84% of them singletons, with more than 0.95% in the top ten. The CDR3 consists of 14 residues. Germline values: CDR1 KGHSH, CDR2 LQKENI. V lost 5 bases to trimming and J lost 3 bases, with 13 bases between them. Notes on this clone: The antigen remains undetermined.

This clonotype was sampled from an adult with an advanced solid tumor such as melanoma, head and neck, liver or kidney cancer. The chain has TRBV18 and TRBJ2-5, with a weak D call TRBD1 (5 bases). Sequenced here: CD4+ or CD8+ T cells sorted from blood, sampled in a trial of the OX40 agonist ivuxolimab. The CDR3 DNA sequence: TGTGCCAGCTCAGGGGCAACTGAGAAAGAGACCCAGTACTTC. Translation gives CASSGATEKETQYF.